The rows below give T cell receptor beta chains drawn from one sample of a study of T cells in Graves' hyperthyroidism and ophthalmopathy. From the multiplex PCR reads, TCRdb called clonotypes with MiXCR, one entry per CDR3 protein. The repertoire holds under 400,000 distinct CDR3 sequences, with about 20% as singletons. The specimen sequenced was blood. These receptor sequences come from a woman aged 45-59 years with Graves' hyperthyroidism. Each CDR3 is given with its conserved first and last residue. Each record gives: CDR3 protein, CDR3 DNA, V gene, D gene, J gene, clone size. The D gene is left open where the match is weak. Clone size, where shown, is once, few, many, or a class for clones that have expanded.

CSAGTGRGYETQYF | TGCAGTGCTGGGACTGGGCGGGGGTACGAGACCCAGTACTTC | TRBV20-1 | TRBD2 | TRBJ2-5 | NA
CASSLQGDGELFF | TGCGCCAGCAGCCTTCAGGGGGACGGGGAGCTGTTTTTT | TRBV5-1 | TRBD1 | TRBJ2-2 | many
CASSPGEVAYEQYF | TGTGCCAGCAGCCCGGGGGAGGTGGCCTACGAGCAGTACTTC | TRBV28 | NA | TRBJ2-7 | many
CASSPQETQYF | TGTGCCAGCAGCCCACAAGAGACCCAGTACTTC | TRBV11-2 | NA | TRBJ2-5 | many
CSARWTAPYEQYF | TGCAGTGCTAGATGGACAGCCCCCTACGAGCAGTACTTC | TRBV20-1 | NA | TRBJ2-7 | NA
CASSRGRYYEQFF | TGTGCCAGCAGCCGGGGACGTTACTATGAGCAGTTCTTC | TRBV13 | NA | TRBJ2-1 | NA
CASSSTSGSVTYTF | TGCGCCAGCAGCTCGACATCGGGATCGGTTACTTACACCTTC | TRBV5-1 | NA | TRBJ1-2 | once
CAWSVQEYQPQHF | TGTGCCTGGAGTGTACAGGAGTATCAGCCCCAGCATTTT | TRBV30 | NA | TRBJ1-5 | few
CASRLQGAREKLFF | TGTGCCAGCAGGCTACAGGGGGCGCGAGAAAAACTGTTTTTT | TRBV12-3/TRBV12-4 | TRBD1 | TRBJ1-4 | NA
CATSTPLSSYEQYF | TGTGCCACCAGCACACCCCTAAGCTCCTACGAGCAGTACTTC | TRBV15 | NA | TRBJ2-7 | many
CSAKPDRGNYGYTF | TGCAGTGCTAAGCCCGACAGGGGGAATTACGGCTACACCTTC | TRBV20-1 | TRBD1 | TRBJ1-2 | few
CASSLLVMNTEAFF | TGTGCCAGCAGCCTACTAGTAATGAACACTGAAGCTTTCTTT | TRBV12-3/TRBV12-4 | NA | TRBJ1-1 | many
CAISESSDSYEKLFF | TGTGCCATCAGTGAGTCCAGTGACAGCTATGAAAAACTGTTTTTT | TRBV10-3 | NA | TRBJ1-4 | NA
CASSPSGTGVGGYTF | TGTGCCAGCAGTCCATCCGGGACAGGGGTCGGCGGCTACACCTTC | TRBV6-2/TRBV6-3 | TRBD1 | TRBJ1-2 | NA
CASSDPESQPQHF | TGTGCCAGCAGTGACCCCGAGAGTCAGCCCCAGCATTTT | TRBV28 | NA | TRBJ1-5 | many